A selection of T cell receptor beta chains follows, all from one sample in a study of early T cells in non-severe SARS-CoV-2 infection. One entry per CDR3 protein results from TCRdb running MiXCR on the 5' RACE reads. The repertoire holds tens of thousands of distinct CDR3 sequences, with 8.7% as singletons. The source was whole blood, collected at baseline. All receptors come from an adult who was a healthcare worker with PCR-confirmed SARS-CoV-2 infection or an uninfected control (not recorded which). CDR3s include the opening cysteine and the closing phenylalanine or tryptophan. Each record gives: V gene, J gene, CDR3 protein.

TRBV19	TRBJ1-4	CASSVQGGAEKLFF
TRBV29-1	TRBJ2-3	CSVEGGQGGTDTQYF
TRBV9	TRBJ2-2	CASSVTPSNTGELFF
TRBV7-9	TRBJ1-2	CASSLFGLEANYGYTF
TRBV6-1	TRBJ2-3	CASLTSGTDTQYF
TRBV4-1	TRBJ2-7	CASSQDGDWDYEQYF
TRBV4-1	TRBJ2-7	CASSQDLTQLGYEQYF
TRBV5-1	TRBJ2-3	CASTEGAFTSTDTQYF
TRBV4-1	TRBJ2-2	CASSLRLAGVGMGGELFF
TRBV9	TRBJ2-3	CASSVGGVDTQYF
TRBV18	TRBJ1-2	CASSTGADYGYTF
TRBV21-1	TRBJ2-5	CASSRTKVGETQYF
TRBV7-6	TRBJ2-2	CASSSKGQDTGELFF
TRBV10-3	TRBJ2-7	CASGATLWTSYEQYF
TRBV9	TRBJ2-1	CASSPLGPWGNEQFF
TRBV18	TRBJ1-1	CASSIGDGDTEAFF
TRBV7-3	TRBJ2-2	CASSLGGKTGELFF
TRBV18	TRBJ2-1	CASSPPGSSYNEQFF
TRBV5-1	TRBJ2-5	CASSLDAGGARETQYF
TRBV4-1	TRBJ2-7	CASSTGTGTFPEQYF